A single T cell receptor (beta chain) is shown here with its context. Its antigen is as yet unknown. This record comes from a study of cytomegalovirus exposure and HLA in healthy donors. As for the study in general: A prior study identified just under 120 million unique TCR beta sequences from about 180 million T cells.

This CDR3 is built from 17 residues. V lost 4 bases, J lost 3 bases, and 6 bases stayed unmatched. The germline V gene encodes CDR1 SGHVS and CDR2 FQNEAQ. Both 60 Vbeta primers and 13 Jbeta primers went into the PCR. The method was immunoSEQ multiplex PCR; TCRdb's version includes in-frame clones alone and lacks a portion of them. The sample has a few hundred thousand clones, 80% to 90% seen once. Broader study findings: While the bulk of TCR sequences proved rare, some public TCRs turned up in many donors.

Source material: PBMCs. The sequence derives from a woman aged 40 to 50 in good health and CMV-seropositive. The gene calls are TRBV7-8 and TRBJ2-1, with 13 positions matching TRBD2. The CDR3 DNA reads TGTGCCAGCAGCTCTTCCGGGACTAGCGGGAACTACAATGAGCAGTTCTTC. This codes for CASSSSGTSGNYNEQFF.